The 13 T cell receptor beta chains below were found in one sample sequenced in a study of T cell responses to AZD1222 COVID-19 vaccine. Produced via immunoSEQ multiplex PCR; TCRdb's table is partial and in-frame only. The sample contains roughly 120,000 clones, approximately 88% of which appear only once. The input for sequencing was peripheral blood, taken on day 0 of AZD1222 vaccination. The receptors stem from an adult in good health.

V is TRBV27 and J is TRBJ1-1; 7 positions match TRBD1. This CDR3 region has 14 residues. Germline CDR1 reads MNHEY; CDR2 reads SMNVEV (reference sequence). J gave up 0 bases and V 7 bases, and 5 bases lay outside the gene matches. The CDR3 coding sequence is TGTGCCAGCACCCCGGACAGGATGAACACTGAAGCTTTCTTT. Its protein product is CASTPDRMNTEAFF.

The J gene is TRBJ2-1, the V gene TRBV5-6, with D unresolved. The CDR3 is 12 amino acids. Trimming stripped 0 bases from V and 13 bases from J, with 11 bases between. Germline V gene sequence: CDR1 SGHDT, CDR2 YYEEEE. The CDR3 protein is CASSLGYGSQFF. DNA for the CDR3: TGTGCCAGCAGCTTGGGATACGGCTCCCAGTTCTTC.

The V and J genes are TRBV6-5 and TRBJ1-3; D may be TRBD1 (5 bases). The length of the CDR3 is 14 residues. From germline, CDR1 is MNHEY and CDR2 SVGAGI. The V and J ends lost 5 bases and 6 bases respectively, with 14 bases between them. CDR3 in DNA: TGTGCCAGCAGTCTGCAGACAGCTCCAAACACCATATATTTT. This gives the protein CASSLQTAPNTIYF.

This clone has only one observation. The chain carries TRBV5-1 and TRBJ1-6; a weak D match, TRBD1 (6 bases). V was shortened by 5 bases and J by 0 bases, with 9 bases between the two germline ends. The V gene's germline CDR1 is SGHRS and CDR2 YFSETQ. The CDR3 extends over 15 amino acids. The CDR3: CASRGGVSYNSPLHF. CDR3 DNA sequence: TGCGCCAGCAGAGGGGGGGTCTCCTATAATTCACCCCTCCACTTT.

In this sample, this clone turned up a few times. V usage is TRBV12-3 or TRBV12-4 and J usage is TRBJ1-5, with D possibly TRBD1 on 6 matching bases. Trimming cost V 7 bases and J 5 bases, with 9 bases left between them. The CDR3 consists of 12 residues. Written as DNA, the CDR3 is TGTGCCAGCAAGGCAGGGGATCAGCCCCAGCATTTT. Translated: CASKAGDQPQHF.

This clone was seen only once. The chain recombines TRBV7-2 with TRBJ2-4, with 10 bases fitting TRBD1. CDR3 length: 15 residues. V lost 5 bases, J lost 9 bases, and 10 bases stayed unmatched. Germline V CDR1 and CDR2: SGHTA, FQGNSA. CDR3 in amino acids: CASSGPGQGFGIQYF. CDR3 sequence (DNA): TGTGCCAGCAGCGGTCCGGGACAGGGGTTTGGCATTCAGTACTTC.

The rearrangement uses TRBV6-5 and TRBJ2-3, with D hard to call. V was shortened by 2 bases and J by 3 bases, with 6 bases between the two germline ends. The CDR3 spans 13 residues. The germline V gene encodes CDR1 MNHEY and CDR2 SVGAGI. CDR3 region: CASSYRVTDTQYF. CDR3 nucleotide sequence: TGTGCCAGCAGTTACCGGGTTACAGATACGCAGTATTTT.

This clone appeared a few times. The chain joins TRBV9 to TRBJ1-6; D gene uncertain. Germline CDR1 SGDLS, CDR2 YYNGEE. The CDR3 totals 15 residues. Trimming cost V 5 bases and J 6 bases, with 15 bases left between them. DNA for the CDR3: TGTGCCAGCAGGCCCCATTTGTCGGGTAATTCACCCCTCCACTTT. Translated: CASRPHLSGNSPLHF.

The CDR3 sequence: CASSEGTGVTDTQYF. In DNA, the CDR3 is TGTGCCAGCAGTGAAGGGACAGGGGTCACAGATACGCAGTATTTT. The rearrangement joins TRBV6-1 to TRBJ2-3; 9 bases agree with TRBD1. Trimming at V came to 1 base and at J to 2 bases, leaving 1 base not matched to a gene. Germline assignment: CDR1 MNHNS and CDR2 SASEGT. This CDR3 comprises 15 residues.

This chain links TRBV6-5 with TRBJ1-1; D perhaps matches TRBD1 (5 bases). Germline V gene data show CDR1 as MNHEY and CDR2 as SVGAGI. The V gene lost 6 bases and the J gene lost 0 bases, with 11 bases spanning the gap. The CDR3 is 14 amino acids. DNA of the CDR3: TGTGCCAGCAGCAGGGACCCATTGAACACTGAAGCTTTCTTT. It is translated as CASSRDPLNTEAFF.

The rearrangement uses TRBV7-2 and TRBJ2-5; 8 positions match TRBD2. V lost 5 bases and J lost 6; bases outside the gene matches: 14. The CDR3 has 16 residues. Germline V CDR1 and CDR2: SGHTA, FQGNSA. This chain's CDR3 is CASSAGRGAAPKTQYF. In DNA, the CDR3 is TGTGCCAGCAGCGCGGGGCGGGGGGCGGCCCCCAAGACCCAGTACTTC. Together with reference TRBV7-2 and TRBJ2-5, the CDR3 gives the full variable domain: GAGVSQSPSNKVTEKGKDVELRCDPISGHTALYWYRQSLGQGLEFLIYFQGNSAPDKSGLPSDRFSAERTGGSVSTLTIQRTQQEDSAVYLCASSAGRGAAPKTQYFGPGTRLLVL.

The genes are TRBV5-5 and TRBJ1-2; D is uncertain. Trimming cost V 4 bases and J 3 bases, with 10 bases left between them. Germline V gene lookup returns CDR1 SGHKS and CDR2 YYEKEE (reference sequence). The CDR3 consists of 13 residues. The CDR3 nucleotides read TGTGCCAGCAGCCTCCAGACGGACTATGGCTACACCTTC. This gives the protein CASSLQTDYGYTF. Together with reference TRBV5-5 and TRBJ1-2, the CDR3 gives the full variable domain: DAGVTQSPTHLIKTRGQQVTLRCSPISGHKSVSWYQQVLGQGPQFIFQYYEKEERGRGNFPDRFSARQFPNYSSELNVNALLLGDSALYLCASSLQTDYGYTFGSGTRLTVV.

Regarding this clone: Different DNA sequences within this sample yield the same CDR3. The chain uses TRBV18 and TRBJ1-2; D unresolved. Germline CDR1 KGHSH, CDR2 LQKENI. The V end lost 3 bases, the J end lost 3 bases, and 8 bases lay between the germline ends. The CDR3 sequence is 13 residues long. CDR3: CASSPGGDYGYTF. CDR3 nucleotides: TGTGCCAGCTCACCGGGCGGCGACTATGGCTACACCTTC. Looking up the rest from reference TRBV18 and TRBJ1-2 gives the full variable domain: NAGVMQNPRHLVRRRGQEARLRCSPMKGHSHVYWYRQLPEEGLKFMVYLQKENIIDESGMPKERFSAEFPKEGPSILRIQQVVRGDSAAYFCASSPGGDYGYTFGSGTRLTVV.